These 21 T cell receptor beta chains were sequenced from one sample in a study of CD8+ T cells in alopecia areata. TCR sequencing used cDNA made by reverse transcription of extracted RNA. The method was immunoSEQ multiplex PCR; TCRdb's version includes in-frame clones alone and lacks a portion of them. Seen here are approximately 59,000 clones, approximately 46% observed once, and the top ten hold about 17%. The source material was CD8+ T cells sorted from blood, sampled at week 0. These TCRs come from a human donor with alopecia areata.

This chain joins TRBV7-9 and TRBJ1-4; a possible D gene is TRBD1 (6 bases). V lost 5 bases, J lost 0 bases, and 10 bases lay in between. Germline V lookup: CDR1 SEHNR, CDR2 FQNEAQ (reference sequence). The CDR3 loop spans 15 amino acids. CDR3 sequence reads: CASSLRGATNEKLFF. The CDR3 DNA is TGTGCCAGCAGCCTTAGGGGGGCAACTAATGAAAAACTGTTTTTT.

This clone appeared a few times. The chain is built from TRBV28 and TRBJ2-4; D is ambiguous. The CDR3 totals 15 residues. Trimming removed 3 bases from V and 2 bases from J, with 11 bases in between. Germline assignment: CDR1 MDHEN and CDR2 SYDVKM. As DNA, the CDR3 is TGTGCCAGCAGTTTTGTGGTTTCTACCAAAAACATTCAGTACTTC. This translates into CASSFVVSTKNIQYF.

The chain couples TRBV4-1 to TRBJ2-1; the match to TRBD2 covers 9 bases. The CDR3 loop spans 15 amino acids. The junction had 12 bases not matched to a gene; V was cut back by 6 bases and J by 9 bases. In germline, CDR1 is MGHRA, CDR2 YSYEKL. The CDR3 nucleotides read TGCGCCAGCAGAATCGGACTAGCGCCTCTCAGTGAGCAGTTCTTC. Its translation: CASRIGLAPLSEQFF.

This clone has more than one count but fewer than ten. V gene TRBV27 combines with J gene TRBJ2-7; 7 bases line up with TRBD1. The V gene end was trimmed by 0 bases and the J gene end by 5 bases; junction bases not matched to a gene: 4. This CDR3 contains 14 residues. The germline V gene encodes CDR1 MNHEY and CDR2 SMNVEV (reference sequence). CDR3: CASSLSNRGDEQYF. The CDR3 nucleotides are TGTGCCAGCAGTTTATCGAACAGGGGTGACGAGCAGTACTTC.

V gene TRBV27 combines with J gene TRBJ2-3; tentatively, D is TRBD2 (6 bases). This CDR3 spans 14 amino acids. In germline, CDR1 is MNHEY, CDR2 SMNVEV (reference sequence). Trimming shortened V by 4 bases and J by 4 bases, and 12 bases separated the two germline ends. The CDR3 reads CASSWGLEPDTQYF. CDR3 in DNA: TGTGCCAGCAGTTGGGGACTTGAACCAGATACGCAGTATTTT.

This sequence joins TRBV7-9 and TRBJ2-3; no clear D. Germline CDR1 reads SEHNR; CDR2 reads FQNEAQ (reference sequence). The CDR3 contains 12 residues. Trimming took 4 bases from V and 1 from J, leaving 3 bases between them. CDR3 nucleotide sequence: TGTGCCAGCAGCTGGGGCACAGATACGCAGTATTTT. Its translation is CASSWGTDTQYF.

Only one count was recorded for this clone. The chain has TRBV6-4 and TRBJ2-5; the D gene is possibly TRBD1 (5 bases). The assigned J gene may be wrong: the sequence end matches TRBJ2-7 better. This CDR3 spans 13 amino acids. Germline V gene data show CDR1 as MRHNA and CDR2 as SNTAGT. CDR3 in amino acids: CASRALGHYEQYF. The DNA of the CDR3 is TGTGCCAGCAGAGCCCTCGGACATTACGAGCAGTACTTC.

This clone came up a few times. This sample also contains other DNA sequences that code for the same CDR3. V and J are TRBV9 and TRBJ2-2; the D is unclear. Germline V CDR1 and CDR2: SGDLS, YYNGEE. V was cut by 0 bases and J by 5 bases, with 8 bases left in between. The CDR3 extends over 14 amino acids. The CDR3 coding sequence is TGTGCCAGCAGCGTAGGGTACGGAACCGGGGAGCTGTTTTTT. Translated, it gives CASSVGYGTGELFF.

The CDR3 region has the DNA TGTGCCAGCAGTTGGACAGGAGTCAATCAGCCCCAGCATTTT. Amino acids: CASSWTGVNQPQHF. This chain joins TRBV27 and TRBJ1-5; 7 bases are a match to TRBD1. Germline CDR1 and CDR2: MNHEY and SMNVEV (reference sequence). The CDR3 is 14 residues long. V was clipped by 4 bases and J by 3 bases; unmatched bases: 3.

The genes are TRBV15 and TRBJ2-7; D uncertain. CDR1 is LNHNV, CDR2 YYDKDF, per germline (reference sequence). This CDR3 contains 14 residues. With 0 bases removed from V and 1 base from J, the gap between germline ends came to 7 bases. Here the CDR3 reads CATSRDLKSYEQYF. DNA for the CDR3: TGTGCCACCAGCAGAGATCTTAAGTCCTACGAGCAGTACTTC.

This clone was picked up a small number of times. The chain recombines TRBV30 with TRBJ2-5, with 7 bases aligning to TRBD2. With 5 bases clipped from V and 1 base from J, the junction kept 4 bases outside the gene matches. Looked up from germline, CDR1 is GTSNPN and CDR2 is SVGIG (reference sequence). The CDR3 covers 13 residues. The CDR3 sequence: CAWGTSAQETQYF. The CDR3 DNA follows: TGTGCCTGGGGAACTAGCGCCCAAGAGACCCAGTACTTC.

V and J are TRBV13 and TRBJ2-2; no firm D call. Trimming pared 5 bases from V and 4 bases from J, leaving 17 bases between. CDR3 size: 16 residues. The germline gives CDR1 PRHDT, CDR2 FYEKMQ (reference sequence). Here the CDR3 DNA reads TGTGCCAGCAGCCTTCGCGGTGGGATGGTCACCGGGGAGCTGTTTTTT. Amino acids: CASSLRGGMVTGELFF.

This clone has more than one count but fewer than ten. This chain joins TRBV6-5 and TRBJ2-1; weak D call: TRBD2 (6 bases). This CDR3 has 14 residues. CDR1 is MNHEY and CDR2 is SVGAGI in the germline V gene. V gave up 5 bases and J gave up 6 bases, with 14 bases separating them. The CDR3: CASSQEGQGNEQFF. CDR3 nucleotides: TGTGCCAGCAGTCAGGAGGGCCAGGGCAATGAGCAGTTCTTC.

The chain employs TRBV27 and TRBJ2-7, with 13 bases identical to TRBD2. The CDR3 spans 18 residues. Germline CDR1 MNHEY, CDR2 SMNVEV (reference sequence). J lost 5 bases, V lost 5 bases, and 15 bases had no gene match. The CDR3 spells CASSAKPRGLAGHHEQYF. The DNA of the CDR3 is TGTGCCAGCAGTGCAAAACCCCGGGGACTAGCGGGACATCACGAGCAGTACTTC.

The CDR3, as DNA: TGCGCCAGCAGCTCGGGCCTCTCGACGGAGACCCAGTACTTC. Protein: CASSSGLSTETQYF. The gene calls are TRBV5-1 and TRBJ2-5, with D hard to call. The V and J ends lost 3 bases and 5 bases respectively, with 14 bases between them. Germline V CDR1 and CDR2: SGHRS, YFSETQ. The CDR3 is made up of 14 amino acids.

This clone was detected a few times. The V and J genes are TRBV19 and TRBJ2-1; 10 nucleotides agree with TRBD2. Germline lookup yields CDR1 LNHDA and CDR2 SQIVND (reference sequence). The CDR3 spans 15 residues. As DNA, the CDR3 is TGTGCGACCCGGACTAGCGGTATTTCCTACAATGAGCAGTTCTTC. Its translation: CATRTSGISYNEQFF.

V usage is TRBV29-1 and J usage is TRBJ2-7; D may be TRBD1 (6 bases). Germline V gene sequence: CDR1 SQVTM, CDR2 ANQGSEA. V was trimmed by 2 bases and J by 4 bases, leaving 9 bases between them. The CDR3 sequence is 12 residues long. The CDR3 here is CSVEQGPYEQYF. CDR3 sequence (DNA): TGCAGCGTTGAACAGGGGCCATACGAGCAGTACTTC.

This chain uses TRBV5-1 with TRBJ2-7; no clear D gene. V was shortened by 1 base and J by 3 bases, with 11 bases between the two germline ends. CDR3 length: 14 amino acids. The germline V gene encodes CDR1 SGHRS and CDR2 YFSETQ. CDR3 loop: CASSLSPESYEQYF. The CDR3, as DNA: TGCGCCAGCAGCTTGTCACCTGAAAGCTACGAGCAGTACTTC.

The V and J genes are TRBV27 and TRBJ2-5; D is tentatively TRBD1 or TRBD2 (5 bases each). The V gene's germline CDR1 is MNHEY and CDR2 SMNVEV (reference sequence). The length of the CDR3 is 14 residues. V was pared by 4 bases and J by 2 bases, with 11 bases between. The CDR3 spells CASSSTGRQETQYF. CDR3 bases: TGTGCCAGCAGTTCCACGGGACGGCAAGAGACCCAGTACTTC.

This clone was seen only a few times. This chain uses TRBV7-9 with TRBJ1-1; the D is unclear. Germline CDR1 SEHNR, CDR2 FQNEAQ (reference sequence). CDR3 length: 12 residues. Trimming took 1 base from V and 1 from J, leaving 1 base between them. The CDR3 DNA reads TGTGCCAGCAGCTTAGAGAACACTGAAGCTTTCTTT. It encodes CASSLENTEAFF.

The chain carries TRBV27 and TRBJ2-1; 11 bases agree with TRBD2. This CDR3 comprises 19 residues. With 2 bases clipped from V and 6 bases from J, the junction kept 15 bases outside the gene matches. The V gene's germline CDR1 is MNHEY and CDR2 SMNVEV (reference sequence). CDR3 amino acids: CASSLLDRALAGVSNEQFF. The CDR3 DNA reads as TGTGCCAGCAGTTTACTGGACAGGGCACTAGCGGGAGTTTCCAATGAGCAGTTCTTC.